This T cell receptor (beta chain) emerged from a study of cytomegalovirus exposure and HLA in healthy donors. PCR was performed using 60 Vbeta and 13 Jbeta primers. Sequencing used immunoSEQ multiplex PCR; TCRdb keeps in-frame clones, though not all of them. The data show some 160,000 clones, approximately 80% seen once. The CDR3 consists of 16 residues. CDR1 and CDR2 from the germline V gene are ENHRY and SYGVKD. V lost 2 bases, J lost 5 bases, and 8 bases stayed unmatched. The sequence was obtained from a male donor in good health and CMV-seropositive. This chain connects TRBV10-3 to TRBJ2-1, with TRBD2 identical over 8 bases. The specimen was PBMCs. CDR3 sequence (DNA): TGTGCCATCAGTGAGAGACGGGAGGGCCCCAACAATGAGCAGTTCTTC. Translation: CAISERREGPNNEQFF.